This T cell receptor (beta chain) was documented in a study of naive and memory T cell subsets. Findings and limits, study-wide: Naive repertoires, especially CD8, held a few larger clonotypes, possibly memory cells re-expressing CD45RA.

About this clonotype: Its antigen is not identified.

CDR3 length: 14 residues. With V trimmed by 4 bases and J by 3 bases, 5 bases remained unmatched. The beta constant-region primer was an equimolar mix of two oligonucleotides covering TRBC1 and TRBC2. Four rounds of PCR amplified the ligated cDNA using nested alpha and beta constant-region primers plus SP2. TCRdb re-analysed the UMI-ligation and nested PCR reads in MiXCR, keeping a single row per CDR3 protein. This table holds roughly 99,000 distinct CDR3 sequences, approximately 10% found once. The sequenced material came from naive CD4+ T cells from blood. This chain joins TRBV12-3 or TRBV12-4 and TRBJ2-7; TRBD1 agrees at 8 bases. The receptor was isolated from a human donor in good health. DNA of the CDR3: TGTGCCAGCAGTTGGAGACAGGGGAGCTACGAGCAGTACTTC. Its translation: CASSWRQGSYEQYF.